This T cell receptor (beta chain) was identified during a study of radiotherapy plus CTLA-4 blockade in lung cancer. Turning to the study itself: Objective responses were seen in about a sixth of patients, disease control in over 25%.

There are 15 residues in the CDR3. Trimming left V 2 bases short and J 0 bases short, with 12 bases between. Per the germline V gene, CDR1 is GTSNPN and CDR2 is SVGIG (reference sequence). Measured with immunoSEQ multiplex PCR; TCRdb has only the in-frame clones, and not every one. The sample records 95,000 to 150,000 clones, 80% to 90% being singletons. The sample was peripheral blood, taken from a patient treated with radiotherapy plus ipilimumab. The clonotype comes from a human donor with non-small cell lung cancer that progressed on radiotherapy plus ipilimumab. The chain employs TRBV30 and TRBJ2-3; D is perhaps TRBD1 or TRBD2 (5 bases each). The CDR3 sequence is CAWSRGAPSTDTQYF. As DNA, the CDR3 is TGTGCCTGGAGTAGGGGAGCCCCTAGCACAGATACGCAGTATTTT.